This TCR beta chain derives from a study of identical twins. Study conclusions and caveats: Abundant beta clonotypes from cord blood had fewer insertions, unlike memory repertoires, which showed none.

As to this clonotype: Its target is not known.

V dropped 1 base and J dropped 7; count of bases not matched to a gene: 11. The CDR3 is made up of 18 amino acids. CDR1 is LGHNA and CDR2 is YNFKEQ in the germline V gene. One entry per CDR3 protein, called by TCRdb with MiXCR from the 5' RACE reads. The sample has under 300,000 distinct CDR3 sequences; approximately 11% are singletons. These records were also assigned to another study, of yellow fever vaccine responses in identical twins.

The chain recombines TRBV4-2 with TRBJ2-1; 12 nucleotides agree with TRBD1. The TCR originated in a woman between 18 and 29 years old in good health. The sample taken for sequencing was memory (CD45RO+) T cells sorted from blood. CDR3 DNA: TGTGCCAGCAGCCAAGTCGCCGGACCGGGACAGGGGGCTAATGAGCAGTTCTTC. Protein sequence: CASSQVAGPGQGANEQFF.